These 6 T cell receptor beta chains originate from one sample sequenced in a study of blood T cell repertoires in COVID-19. Assay used: immunoSEQ multiplex PCR; TCRdb lists only in-frame clones, some missing. The repertoire holds approximately 350,000 clones, 75% to 90% seen once, with approximately 4.7% in the top ten. The sample comprised PBMCs or T cells enriched from blood (not recorded which). These receptors were obtained from a woman aged 50 to 65 who had recovered from COVID-19.

The chain is built from TRBV4-2 and TRBJ1-6; D is ambiguous. This CDR3 contains 15 residues. V was trimmed by 0 bases and J by 6 bases, leaving 9 bases between them. Germline-derived CDR1 and CDR2 are LGHNA and YNFKEQ. The CDR3 region has the DNA TGTGCCAGCAGCCAAGAGTATCACAGTAATTCACCCCTCCACTTT. Protein sequence: CASSQEYHSNSPLHF.

The chain uses TRBV7-2 and TRBJ2-7, with D tentatively TRBD1 (5 bases). The CDR3 runs to 15 residues. Germline V gene data show CDR1 as SGHTA and CDR2 as FQGNSA. V shed 6 bases and J shed 6 bases, with 21 bases lying between them. Here the CDR3 DNA reads TGTGCCAGCAGTTCTGACAGACGTCAAGGAGCCGAGCAGTACTTC. Translating it yields CASSSDRRQGAEQYF.

The CDR3 loop reads CASGQGTDTQYF. DNA for the CDR3: TGTGCCAGCGGGCAGGGTACAGATACGCAGTATTTT. The chain is built from TRBV5-4 and TRBJ2-3; tentative D call: TRBD1 (5 bases). This CDR3 contains 12 residues. V was cut by 7 bases and J by 3 bases, with 9 bases left in between. Looked up from germline, CDR1 is SGHNT and CDR2 is YYREEE (reference sequence). The entire variable domain, with the rest obtained from reference TRBV5-4 and TRBJ2-3, is as follows: ETGVTQSPTHLIKTRGQQVTLRCSSQSGHNTVSWYQQALGQGPQFIFQYYREEENGRGNFPPRFSGLQFPNYSSELNVNALELDDSALYLCASGQGTDTQYFGPGTRLTVL.

In its sample, this clone was seen once. The gene calls are TRBV30 and TRBJ1-5; 8 positions agree with TRBD1. CDR3 size: 14 residues. CDR1 is GTSNPN and CDR2 is SVGIG in the germline V gene (reference sequence). Germline trimming cut 4 bases from V and 4 bases from J; bases unmatched to any gene: 6. The CDR3: CAWTRTGWNQPQHF. The CDR3 DNA sequence: TGTGCCTGGACCCGGACAGGGTGGAATCAGCCCCAGCATTTT.

The chain joins TRBV27 to TRBJ1-1; perhaps TRBD1 as D (6 bases). The germline V gene has CDR1 MNHEY and CDR2 SMNVEV (reference sequence). The length of the CDR3 is 16 residues. Trimming took 6 bases from V and 1 from J, leaving 18 bases between them. CDR3 sequence reads: CASRPIGIGGNTEAFF. Here the CDR3 DNA reads TGTGCCAGCAGGCCGATAGGGATAGGGGGGAACACTGAAGCTTTCTTT.

The gene calls are TRBV2 and TRBJ2-7, with a possible D match to TRBD2 (5 bases). This CDR3 region has 12 residues. CDR1 and CDR2 from the germline V gene are SNHLY and FYNNEI. Between the trimmed V and J ends, which lost 2 bases and 9 bases, there was a span of 11 bases. The CDR3 DNA follows: TGTGCCAGCAGTGAACGGGGTCCCCGGCAGTACTTC. This sequence encodes CASSERGPRQYF.